The T cell receptor (beta chain) described here comes from a study of blood T cell repertoires in COVID-19. Whole-study context: Italy, Spain and the United States were the sources of the convalescent and acute COVID-19 samples. Sources were T cells, B-cell-depleted T cells, or PBMCs; the material itself was cDNA or gDNA.

Original processing methods: Researchers report that nucleated cell counts were estimated from reference gene primer amplification. TCRdb's copy holds only in-frame clones and misses some; the assay was immunoSEQ multiplex PCR. V, J and clone size were drawn from that table, and D and trimming were deduced from the DNA. The data show tens of thousands of clones, 80% seen once. Looked up from germline, CDR1 is GTSNPN and CDR2 is SVGIG (reference sequence). This CDR3 contains 14 residues. Trimming took 4 bases from V and 7 from J; bases not matched to a gene: 8. The source is an elderly woman with acute or convalescent COVID-19. This chain uses TRBV30 with TRBJ2-7; 12 bases fit TRBD2. Sequences were obtained from peripheral blood. CDR3 sequence: CAWTLGLAGGEQYF. DNA for the CDR3: TGTGCCTGGACCCTGGGGCTAGCGGGAGGGGAGCAGTACTTC.